This is a list of T cell receptor beta chains from one sample in a study of T cell repertoires in cytomegalovirus infection. TCRdb reprocessed the reads with MiXCR, giving one entry per CDR3 protein. The sample lists hundreds of thousands of distinct CDR3 sequences; 20% to 25% were seen once. Sequenced: CD8+ T cells from PBMCs. The receptors derive from a human donor in good health (CMV status not recorded). Some clones in this sample may be carry-over from other donors' samples. Each CDR3 is given with its conserved first and last residue. Fields, in order: clone size, D gene, J gene, V gene, CDR3 protein, CDR3 DNA. The D gene is left open where the match is weak. Size is omitted from some rows. Given values are once, few, many or a class for expanded clones.

many TRBD1 TRBJ2-3 TRBV7-2 CASSLVQGAIDTQYF TGTGCCAGCAGCTTAGTCCAGGGGGCAATAGATACGCAGTATTTT
NA NA TRBJ2-6 TRBV10-3 CAISESDSIFGANVLTF TGTGCCATCAGTGAGTCTGACAGTATCTTTGGGGCCAACGTCCTGACTTTC
few NA TRBJ2-3 TRBV5-1 CASSLLASWDTQYF TGCGCCAGCAGCTTGCTTGCGTCATGGGATACGCAGTATTTT
NA TRBD2 TRBJ2-2 TRBV29-1 CSAHGETSGYTGELFF TGCAGCGCACACGGAGAGACTAGCGGTTACACCGGGGAGCTGTTTTTT
many NA TRBJ2-7 TRBV7-9 CASSLGRNEQYF TGTGCCAGCAGCTTAGGCAGGAACGAGCAGTACTTC
few NA TRBJ1-2 TRBV2 CASPTDGRGYTF TGTGCCAGCCCCACGGACGGTCGGGGCTACACCTTC
few NA TRBJ1-2 TRBV14 CASSRALRDYEGDGYTF TGTGCCAGCAGCCGCGCCCTCCGGGACTACGAAGGAGATGGCTACACCTTC
many TRBD2 TRBJ2-5 TRBV12-3/TRBV12-4 CASSPKGLAGEETQYF TGTGCCAGCAGCCCAAAGGGACTAGCGGGGGAAGAGACCCAGTACTTC
NA NA TRBJ1-5 TRBV19 CASTNLGGNQPQHF TGTGCCAGTACTAACCTGGGGGGTAATCAGCCCCAGCATTTT
few NA TRBJ1-4 TRBV15 CATSRDPGSNEKLFF TGTGCCACCAGCAGAGATCCCGGGTCTAATGAAAAACTGTTTTTT
many TRBD1 TRBJ1-1 TRBV5-4 CASSLVGQGSDTEAFF TGTGCCAGCAGCTTGGTTGGACAGGGAAGTGACACTGAAGCTTTCTTT
many TRBD1 TRBJ2-2 TRBV12-3/TRBV12-4 CASSFQGVITGELFF TGTGCCAGCAGTTTTCAGGGGGTTATCACCGGGGAGCTGTTTTTT
NA NA TRBJ1-2 TRBV7-6 CASSPRTETARDGYTF TGTGCCAGCAGCCCGCGCACGGAGACTGCGCGAGATGGCTACACCTTC
NA NA TRBJ2-1 TRBV2 CAFRHPRARNEQFF TGTGCCTTTCGACACCCTAGAGCGAGGAATGAGCAGTTCTTC
few NA TRBJ2-4 TRBV20-1 CSANPPITARDIQYF TGCAGTGCTAATCCGCCCATAACAGCACGGGACATTCAGTACTTC
NA TRBD1 TRBJ1-1 TRBV6-6 CASSYDPRGPAEAFF TGTGCCAGCAGTTACGACCCGAGGGGGCCAGCTGAAGCTTTCTTT
NA NA TRBJ2-1 TRBV5-5 CASSLDGRPYNEQFF TGTGCCAGCAGCTTAGATGGACGCCCCTACAATGAGCAGTTCTTC
many NA TRBJ2-1 TRBV11-2 CASSTPLYEQFF TGTGCCAGCAGCACACCCCTCTATGAGCAGTTCTTC
few TRBD1 TRBJ2-3 TRBV14 CASSHPKGDSSTDTQYF TGTGCCAGCAGCCATCCCAAGGGGGACAGTAGCACAGATACGCAGTATTTT
few TRBD1 TRBJ2-1 TRBV6-2/TRBV6-3 CASNPRDSQFNEQFF TGTGCCAGCAATCCCCGGGACAGCCAATTCAATGAGCAGTTCTTC
many NA TRBJ1-2 TRBV7-9 CASSYPLEVNYGYTF TGTGCCAGCAGCTACCCCCTTGAGGTTAACTATGGCTACACCTTC
NA NA TRBJ2-1 TRBV7-9 CASSSTPGLSRNEQFF TGTGCCAGCAGCTCGACCCCGGGACTTAGCCGCAATGAGCAGTTCTTC
NA TRBD2 TRBJ2-1 TRBV7-9 CASSRGTREYNEQFF TGTGCCAGCAGCCGAGGGACTAGAGAGTACAATGAGCAGTTCTTC
once TRBD1 TRBJ2-3 TRBV25-1 CASSNPGQGVRDTQYF TGTGCCAGCAGTAATCCGGGACAGGGGGTGCGAGATACGCAGTATTTT
many NA TRBJ2-3 TRBV7-9 CASSLGILSTDTQYF TGTGCCAGCAGCTTAGGGATCCTCAGCACAGATACGCAGTATTTT
few NA TRBJ2-6 TRBV29-1 CSVAGHPLSGANVLTF TGCAGCGTCGCGGGACACCCCCTCTCTGGGGCCAACGTCCTGACTTTC
NA NA TRBJ1-2 TRBV29-1 CSVIWTETYGYTF TGCAGCGTTATATGGACGGAAACCTATGGCTACACCTTC
few NA TRBJ2-5 TRBV29-1 CSAEQETQYF TGCAGCGCCGAGCAAGAGACCCAGTACTTC
few NA TRBJ2-1 TRBV20-1 CSVGWGDPGYEQFF TGCAGTGTCGGTTGGGGGGACCCCGGCTATGAGCAGTTCTTC
NA NA TRBJ2-1 TRBV5-6 CASSSRGDTDNEQFF TGTGCCAGCAGCTCCAGGGGGGACACCGACAATGAGCAGTTCTTC
NA NA TRBJ2-1 TRBV5-1 CASSFSPGVLYNEQFF TGCGCCAGCAGCTTTTCTCCAGGGGTGCTATACAATGAGCAGTTCTTC
many NA TRBJ2-5 TRBV12-3/TRBV12-4 CASSYQGAETQYF TGTGCCAGCAGTTACCAGGGTGCGGAGACCCAGTACTTC
many NA TRBJ2-2 TRBV28 CASSRWTGPRDGELFF TGTGCCAGCAGCCGATGGACTGGACCTCGAGACGGGGAGCTGTTTTTT
many NA TRBJ2-7 TRBV7-2 CASSPSLPYEQYF TGTGCCAGCAGCCCCTCATTACCCTACGAGCAGTACTTC
many TRBD1 TRBJ1-5 TRBV28 CASSFTGARNQPQHF TGTGCCAGCAGTTTTACAGGGGCTAGAAATCAGCCCCAGCATTTT
few TRBD1 TRBJ2-6 TRBV7-9 CASSPTGQGSPPGANVLTF TGTGCCAGCAGCCCCACTGGACAGGGAAGTCCACCTGGGGCCAACGTCCTGACTTTC
NA TRBD2 TRBJ2-1 TRBV6-1 CASSKGGTSGFVNYNEQFF TGTGCCAGCAGCAAGGGAGGGACTAGCGGCTTTGTTAACTACAATGAGCAGTTCTTC
NA NA TRBJ1-1 TRBV9 CASSDATSYRVGMNTEAFF TGTGCCAGCAGCGACGCGACCTCCTACAGGGTAGGGATGAACACTGAAGCTTTCTTT
NA TRBD1 TRBJ1-2 TRBV10-3 CAISESFRTGAIGYTF TGTGCCATCAGTGAGTCATTCAGAACAGGGGCTATTGGCTACACCTTC
NA TRBD1 TRBJ1-2 TRBV28 CASSYHGPRDRASYTF TGTGCCAGCAGCTATCACGGCCCCAGAGACAGGGCGAGCTACACCTTC
few NA TRBJ2-2 TRBV19 CASSKHTGELFF TGTGCCAGTAGTAAGCACACCGGGGAGCTGTTTTTT
NA NA TRBJ2-2 TRBV6-5 CASSYSLSGTRTGELFF TGTGCCAGCAGTTACTCCCTTTCCGGGACCCGTACCGGGGAGCTGTTTTTT
many TRBD1 TRBJ1-2 TRBV6-5 CASSYHRDYRGPYYGYTF TGTGCCAGCAGTTACCACCGAGACTACAGGGGGCCGTACTATGGCTACACCTTC
few NA TRBJ1-1 TRBV6-2/TRBV6-3 CASSYSRTVTKAFF TGTGCCAGCAGTTACTCGAGAACAGTCACGAAAGCTTTCTTT
few TRBD2 TRBJ2-1 TRBV5-1 CASSPRDYTYNEQFF TGCGCCAGCAGCCCCCGGGACTACACCTACAATGAGCAGTTCTTC